The source of this TCR beta chain is a study of shared clonotypes between healthy human individuals. Terminally differentiated effector memory CD45RA+ cells were left out of the naive CD8 fraction, which was CD45RO-negative and positively selected for CCR7. Data came from immunoSEQ multiplex PCR; TCRdb stores just in-frame clones and leaves some out. The sample has just over 2,000,000 clones; just under 95% are singletons. Worth noting for this clone: Its antigen is not known.

Notes on the study in general: The sampled material consisted only of blood, and tissue repertoires are likely to differ.

Trimming cost V 0 bases and J 3 bases, with 6 bases left between them. Germline V lookup: CDR1 SGHNT, CDR2 YYREEE (reference sequence). The CDR3 has 13 amino acids. The TCR was taken from a man aged 18 to 35 in good health. Input material: naive CD8+ T cells sorted from blood. The chain uses TRBV5-4 and TRBJ1-1, with D unclear. The CDR3 DNA is TGTGCCAGCAGCTTGGACGGAGACACTGAAGCTTTCTTT. The encoded protein is CASSLDGDTEAFF.